The present TCR beta chain was sequenced within a study of cytomegalovirus exposure and HLA in healthy donors. General study findings and limits: HLA restriction was apparent for most CMV-associated TCR beta chains in a later analysis. CMV serostatus was the sole immune exposure information available. Most TCRs appeared rarely, but some public TCRs recurred in many donors.

This PCR relied on a set of 60 Vbeta primers and 13 Jbeta primers. Sequenced by immunoSEQ multiplex PCR; TCRdb stores in-frame clones only, minus some. The sample shows around 160,000 clones, under 85% of them seen only once. CDR1 is SEHNR and CDR2 is FQNEAQ in the germline V gene (reference sequence). This CDR3 contains 14 residues. V was pared by 2 bases and J by 3 bases, with 10 bases between. About this clone itself: Its matching antigen is unknown.

The clonotype comes from a man aged 50-60 years in good health and CMV-seropositive. The specimen was PBMCs. This sequence joins TRBV7-9 and TRBJ1-2; no clear D gene. In nucleotides, the CDR3 is TGTGCCAGCAGCTTATTGGAGGGCGACTATGGCTACACCTTC. Translated, it gives CASSLLEGDYGYTF. Full variable domain (rest looked up from reference TRBV7-9 and TRBJ1-2): DTGVSQNPRHKITKRGQNVTFRCDPISEHNRLYWYRQTLGQGPEFLTYFQNEAQLEKSRLLSDRFSAERPKGSFSTLEIQRTEQGDSAMYLCASSLLEGDYGYTFGSGTRLTVV.